Presented here are 27 T cell receptor beta chains from one specimen sequenced in a study of T-cell memory formation after mild COVID-19. In TCRdb, the 5' RACE reads were re-called with MiXCR into one record per CDR3 protein. This table has roughly 29,000 distinct CDR3 sequences, roughly 12% appearing once. The sample comprised PBMCs or a T cell subset sorted from them (not recorded which). The receptor set was obtained from an adult woman who had mild COVID-19 (a few samples of this study predate the infection). Cell type and time point are not known.

This clonotype came up many times. V gene TRBV11-2 combines with J gene TRBJ1-2, with 7 nucleotides matching TRBD1. The CDR3 runs 12 residues. From germline, CDR1 is SGHAT and CDR2 FQNNGV. V lost 5 bases to trimming and J lost 5 bases; unmatched junction nucleotides: 2. CDR3 residues: CASSQGVYGYTF. The CDR3 coding sequence is TGTGCCAGCAGCCAGGGGGTGTATGGCTACACCTTC.

This clonotype was seen at least ten times. The chain employs TRBV20-1 and TRBJ2-3, with D perhaps matching TRBD1 (6 bases). The ends were cut back, 5 bases at V and 0 bases at J, with 9 bases in the middle. The CDR3 consists of 13 residues. CDR1 is DFQATT, CDR2 SNEGSKA, per germline (reference sequence). DNA for the CDR3: TGCAGTGCTCTCAGGGGTAGCACAGATACGCAGTATTTT. Translating it yields CSALRGSTDTQYF.

J is TRBJ2-5 and V is TRBV2, with 8 bases matching TRBD2. Trimming at V came to 3 bases and at J to 6 bases, leaving 9 bases not matched to a gene. This CDR3 is 15 amino acids long. Germline V gene lookup returns CDR1 SNHLY and CDR2 FYNNEI. For the CDR3, the DNA is TGTGCCAGCAGTGATCCGGGGGGGCCTGTTAAGACCCAGTACTTC. Amino acids: CASSDPGGPVKTQYF.

This clonotype was seen ten or more times. The chain is built from TRBV29-1 and TRBJ2-2, with D possibly being TRBD1 (6 bases). The germline CDR1 and CDR2 sequences are SQVTM and ANQGSEA. The V gene lost 5 bases and the J gene lost 2 bases, with 12 bases spanning the gap. The CDR3 is 14 amino acids. DNA of the CDR3: TGCAGCGTTCATTCCGGGACAAACACCGGGGAGCTGTTTTTT. Translated, it gives CSVHSGTNTGELFF.

The sample holds many counts of this clonotype. The V gene is TRBV20-1, the J gene TRBJ2-7, with a possible D match to TRBD2 (6 bases). The CDR3 sequence is 15 residues long. CDR1 is DFQATT, CDR2 SNEGSKA, per germline (reference sequence). V dropped 3 bases and J dropped 0 bases, with 15 bases sitting between them. CDR3 sequence (DNA): TGCAGTGCTAGTGGCGGGACTTTCAGCTCCTACGAGCAGTACTTC. It specifies CSASGGTFSSYEQYF.

This clonotype showed up many times. The chain couples TRBV20-1 to TRBJ1-2; no reliable D call. V gave up 3 bases and J gave up 5 bases, with 7 bases separating them. The length of the CDR3 is 11 residues. Germline values: CDR1 DFQATT, CDR2 SNEGSKA (reference sequence). The CDR3, as DNA: TGCAGTGCTAGCCCCGGATATGGCTACACCTTC. This encodes CSASPGYGYTF.

This clonotype was seen many times. The rearrangement uses TRBV3-1 and TRBJ2-7; 15 bases match TRBD2. CDR1 and CDR2 (germline): LGHDT, YNNKEL (reference sequence). This CDR3 has 19 amino acids. The V and J ends lost 4 bases and 5 bases, in that order; junction bases with no gene match: 15. CDR3 sequence reads: CASSRRGLAGGPSGNEQYF. The CDR3 DNA reads TGTGCCAGCAGCCGTCGTGGACTAGCGGGAGGGCCCTCGGGAAACGAGCAGTACTTC.

This clonotype was counted ten times or more. CDR3 protein: CATSRDRGQGFGANVLTF. The CDR3 DNA sequence: TGTGCCACCAGCAGAGATCGGGGACAGGGGTTTGGGGCCAACGTCCTGACTTTC. This chain joins TRBV15 and TRBJ2-6; 10 bases fit TRBD1. CDR1 LNHNV and CDR2 YYDKDF come from the germline V gene (reference sequence). The CDR3 has 18 residues. With 0 bases clipped from V and 3 bases from J, the junction kept 5 bases outside the gene matches.

This clonotype came up many times. The V call is TRBV3-1, the J call TRBJ2-7; TRBD2 agrees at 7 bases. The V gene's germline CDR1 is LGHDT and CDR2 YNNKEL (reference sequence). The CDR3 extends over 17 amino acids. J gave up 3 bases and V 0 bases, and 11 bases lay outside the gene matches. The CDR3: CASSQDGFGGRGYEQYF. CDR3 bases: TGTGCCAGCAGCCAAGATGGTTTTGGCGGGAGAGGCTACGAGCAGTACTTC.

At least ten counts were recorded for this clonotype. The genes are TRBV3-1 and TRBJ2-1, with a weak D call TRBD1 (6 bases). The CDR3 is 15 amino acids. The germline gives CDR1 LGHDT, CDR2 YNNKEL (reference sequence). V was cut by 0 bases and J by 3 bases, with 9 bases left in between. CDR3 sequence reads: CASSQDRGNYNEQFF. CDR3 nucleotide sequence: TGTGCCAGCAGCCAAGACAGGGGAAACTACAATGAGCAGTTCTTC.

This clonotype was observed many times. The chain joins TRBV7-9 to TRBJ1-4, with D perhaps matching TRBD1 (5 bases). The germline gives CDR1 SEHNR, CDR2 FQNEAQ (reference sequence). Between the trimmed V and J ends, which lost 0 bases and 7 bases, there was a span of 18 bases. The CDR3 sequence is 17 residues long. The CDR3 loop reads CASSLASQAGLSEKLFF. The CDR3 nucleotides read TGTGCCAGCAGCTTAGCGTCACAGGCCGGCTTGTCTGAAAAACTGTTTTTT.

This clonotype was observed many times. J is TRBJ1-2 and V is TRBV20-1; a weak D match, TRBD1 (6 bases). The length of the CDR3 is 16 residues. CDR1 DFQATT and CDR2 SNEGSKA come from the germline V gene (reference sequence). The V gene lost 1 base and the J gene lost 7 bases, with 22 bases spanning the gap. The DNA for the CDR3 is TGCAGTGCTAGAGCCCAGGCAGGGACACCCATCGGTGGCTACACCTTC. This codes for CSARAQAGTPIGGYTF.

This clonotype was recorded at least ten times. The V and J genes are TRBV7-8 and TRBJ1-5; D unresolved. The germline V gene encodes CDR1 SGHVS and CDR2 FQNEAQ. The CDR3 is 15 residues long. The V end was cut by 2 bases, the J end by 1 base, with 9 bases between. CDR3 protein: CASSLTLDSNQPQHF. In DNA form, the CDR3 reads TGTGCCAGCAGCTTAACTTTAGACAGCAATCAGCCCCAGCATTTT.

The table lists this clonotype with many counts. This chain connects TRBV2 to TRBJ2-5; no clear D gene. This CDR3 region has 13 residues. Trimming removed 4 bases from V and 5 bases from J, with 11 bases in between. Germline V CDR1 and CDR2: SNHLY, FYNNEI. CDR3 bases: TGTGCCAGCAGTGCCGGTAGCCGGGAGACCCAGTACTTC. Protein: CASSAGSRETQYF. Variable domain in full (rest from reference TRBV2 and TRBJ2-5): EPEVTQTPSHQVTQMGQEVILRCVPISNHLYFYWYRQILGQKVEFLVSFYNNEISEKSEIFDDQFSVERPDGSNFTLKIRSTKLEDSAMYFCASSAGSRETQYFGPGTRLLVL.

This clonotype came up many times. This chain connects TRBV3-2 to TRBJ2-1; TRBD1 is taken as the D call from the table, unchecked against the DNA. TRBV3-2 is a documented pseudogene. This CDR3 comprises 16 residues. CDR3 residues: CASNHTLGRRLNEQFF. Written as DNA, the CDR3 is TGTGCCAGCAACCACACCCTGGGCCGCAGGCTCAATGAGCAGTTCTTC.

This clonotype appeared many times. This chain links TRBV3-1 with TRBJ2-3, with D perhaps given as TRBD1 or TRBD2 (5 bases each). The CDR3 sequence is 14 residues long. V lost 5 bases to trimming and J lost 4 bases, with 13 bases between them. Germline V gene sequence: CDR1 LGHDT, CDR2 YNNKEL (reference sequence). CDR3 loop: CASSVGVGADTQYF. As DNA, the CDR3 is TGTGCCAGCAGCGTCGGGGTAGGGGCAGATACGCAGTATTTT.

This clonotype was counted ten times or more. The V gene is TRBV4-3, the J gene TRBJ1-2; 9 bases align to TRBD1. Per germline, CDR1 LGHNA and CDR2 YSLEER. The junction had 7 bases not matched to a gene; V was cut back by 3 bases and J by 2 bases. The CDR3 is 16 residues long. The CDR3 here is CASSQAGTGYNYGYTF. The CDR3 nucleotides are TGCGCCAGCAGCCAGGCCGGGACAGGGTACAACTATGGCTACACCTTC.

The chain carries TRBV5-4 and TRBJ2-3; D perhaps matches TRBD1 (5 bases). Trimming stripped 5 bases from V and 0 bases from J, with 13 bases between. This CDR3 spans 15 amino acids. Germline values: CDR1 SGHNT, CDR2 YYREEE (reference sequence). DNA for the CDR3: TGTGCCAGCAGGATCAGGGTCGCTAGCACAGATACGCAGTATTTT. Amino acid sequence: CASRIRVASTDTQYF.

This clonotype has a count of ten or more. V and J are TRBV7-3 and TRBJ2-3; TRBD2 matches 12 bases. This CDR3 has 18 amino acids. Unmatched junction bases numbered 5, after V lost 1 base and J lost 0 bases. Germline CDR1 is SGHTA and CDR2 is FQGTGA. Written as DNA, the CDR3 is TGTGCCAGCAGCTTAATGGCTAGCGGGGGGGCTAGCACAGATACGCAGTATTTT. Its translation is CASSLMASGGASTDTQYF.

Many counts were recorded for this clonotype. The genes are TRBV12-3 or TRBV12-4 and TRBJ2-5, with 7 positions matching TRBD1. V gave up 0 bases and J gave up 6 bases; unmatched junction bases: 10. The CDR3 has 16 amino acids. Here the CDR3 DNA reads TGTGCCAGCAGTTTAGCGCATGGACAGGTTCTACAGACCCAGTACTTC. Translation gives CASSLAHGQVLQTQYF.

The chain has TRBV6-5 and TRBJ2-1, with 12 bases fitting TRBD2. Germline CDR1 and CDR2: MNHEY and SVGAGI. With V trimmed by 6 bases and J by 4 bases, 19 bases remained unmatched. The length of the CDR3 is 20 residues. The CDR3 loop reads CASSHPASGGDHPYYNEQFF. In DNA, the CDR3 is TGTGCCAGCAGCCACCCAGCTAGCGGGGGGGACCACCCCTATTACAATGAGCAGTTCTTC.

This clonotype was observed many times. J is TRBJ2-5 and V is TRBV2, with D perhaps matching TRBD1 (5 bases). Germline V gives CDR1 SNHLY, CDR2 FYNNEI. The ends were cut back, 5 bases at V and 5 bases at J, with 6 bases in the middle. The CDR3 loop spans 11 amino acids. CDR3 bases: TGTGCCAGCAGTCGACAGGAGACCCAGTACTTC. Its translation: CASSRQETQYF.

Many counts were recorded for this clonotype. This chain connects TRBV7-2 to TRBJ1-6; D is undetermined. Germline V gene data show CDR1 as SGHTA and CDR2 as FQGNSA. V lost 0 bases, J lost 7 bases, and 7 bases lay in between. The CDR3 extends over 14 amino acids. The CDR3 here is CASSLAGLNSPLHF. CDR3 in DNA: TGTGCCAGCAGCTTAGCAGGGCTAAATTCACCCCTCCACTTT.

This clonotype has ten or more counts. The chain uses TRBV24-1 and TRBJ2-2; D ambiguous. The CDR3 covers 15 residues. The germline V gene encodes CDR1 KGHDR and CDR2 SFDVKD. V lost 2 bases and J 5 bases, leaving 11 bases between the germline ends. The CDR3 nucleotides read TGTGCCACCAGTGATTCGGAGACTGTAACCGGGGAGCTGTTTTTT. It is translated as CATSDSETVTGELFF.

The table lists this clonotype with many counts. The DNA of the CDR3 is TGTGCCAGCAGCCAAGATACAGAGCAGTACTTC. This translates into CASSQDTEQYF. The J gene is TRBJ2-7, the V gene TRBV4-2; D remains ambiguous. V lost 0 bases, J lost 7 bases, and 4 bases lay in between. The CDR3 length is 11 residues. CDR1 and CDR2 (germline): LGHNA, YNFKEQ.

This clonotype came up many times. The chain joins TRBV6-6 to TRBJ1-5; maybe TRBD1 (6 bases). The germline V gene has CDR1 MNHNY and CDR2 SVGAGI (reference sequence). The CDR3 has 13 residues. Trimming pared 8 bases from V and 5 bases from J, leaving 13 bases between. The DNA for the CDR3 is TGTGCCAGCGACCCAACAGGGCATCAGCCCCAGCATTTT. It specifies CASDPTGHQPQHF.

There are many counts of this clonotype. The V gene is TRBV5-4, the J gene TRBJ2-1; 9 bases match TRBD1. Germline V gene data show CDR1 as SGHNT and CDR2 as YYREEE (reference sequence). The CDR3 has 20 amino acids. The V gene end was trimmed by 3 bases and the J gene end by 8 bases; junction bases not matched to a gene: 24. The CDR3: CASSSPTGQGLGGSSHEQFF. As DNA, the CDR3 is TGTGCCAGCAGCTCCCCGACGGGACAGGGTCTGGGCGGGAGTTCCCATGAGCAGTTCTTC.